Below are 3 T cell receptor beta chains sequenced from a single sample in a study of Ad26.COV2.S vaccination and SARS-CoV-2 variants. Clones were read by immunoSEQ multiplex PCR, and TCRdb kept only the in-frame ones, dropping some. The table shows about 680,000 clones, with around 92% occurring only once. Described treatment: around 19 received Ad26.COV2.S at low or high dose, single or two shots; 5 received placebo; per-sample allocation not given. Vaccine and placebo recipients were sampled on day 63 after the first injection. This specimen was peripheral blood, taken in a trial of Ad26.COV2.S vaccine versus placebo. The receptors shown here come from a person between 18 and 59 years old who received the Ad26.COV2.S COVID-19 vaccine or a placebo.

V usage is TRBV27 and J usage is TRBJ2-5, with TRBD2 as a possible D gene (6 bases). Between the trimmed V and J ends, which lost 4 bases and 1 base, there was a span of 16 bases. The CDR3 sequence is 16 residues long. The germline V gene has CDR1 MNHEY and CDR2 SMNVEV (reference sequence). The CDR3 bases are TGTGCCAGCAGTTGGGTCGGGACGGGGGTCCAAGAGACCCAGTACTTC. Amino acid sequence: CASSWVGTGVQETQYF.

This clone was seen just once. This chain uses TRBV2 with TRBJ1-6; weak D call: TRBD1 (5 bases). This CDR3 spans 13 amino acids. Germline CDR1 reads SNHLY; CDR2 reads FYNNEI. Trimming removed 6 bases at V and 8 bases at J, with 11 bases between. CDR3 in amino acids: CASSAGAYSPLHF. The CDR3 DNA reads as TGTGCCAGCAGCGCCGGGGCCTATTCACCCCTCCACTTT.

The chain combines TRBV18 with TRBJ2-7; D is uncertain. The germline CDR1 and CDR2 sequences are KGHSH and LQKENI. Between the trimmed V and J ends, which lost 1 base and 3 bases, there was a span of 10 bases. The CDR3 has 14 amino acids. This CDR3 reads CASSPLSIDYEQYF. CDR3 DNA: TGTGCCAGCTCACCACTCTCGATTGACTACGAGCAGTACTTC.